The next 26 T cell receptor beta chains were all read from a single sample in a study of tumor-infiltrating lymphocytes in oesophageal squamous cell carcinoma. One entry per CDR3 protein, called by TCRdb with MiXCR from the PCR reads. The table has 15,000 to 20,000 distinct CDR3 sequences, around 43% seen once. Sequenced material: normal esophageal tissue next to the tumor. These receptors all come from a female donor with esophageal squamous cell carcinoma.

This clonotype was seen repeatedly, ten times or more. V usage is TRBV28 and J usage is TRBJ2-7; 10 positions match TRBD1. The V segment lost 6 bases and the J segment 3 bases; nucleotides outside the gene matches: 5. This CDR3 is built from 14 residues. CDR1 is MDHEN, CDR2 SYDVKM, per germline. The CDR3 protein is CASRTGGYHYEQYF. The DNA of the CDR3 is TGTGCCAGCAGGACAGGGGGCTATCACTACGAGCAGTACTTC.

This chain connects TRBV7-2 to TRBJ2-7, with D possibly being TRBD1 or TRBD2 (5 bases each). Germline CDR1 SGHTA, CDR2 FQGNSA. The CDR3 loop spans 14 amino acids. Trimming cost V 3 bases and J 2 bases, with 11 bases left between them. The CDR3 loop reads CASSFRDGTYEQYF. DNA for the CDR3: TGTGCCAGCAGCTTCCGGGACGGTACCTACGAGCAGTACTTC.

Of note for this clonotype: Without the conserved terminal phenylalanine or tryptophan, this CDR3 likely stems from a read error. No DNA is shown, since the ends of the CDR3 on it are uncertain; the CDR3 is the one TCRdb lists. J is TRBJ2-3 and V is TRBV24-1; the D call of TRBD1 is as the table states it, not checked on the DNA. Ends included, the CDR3 has 17 residues. Germline CDR1 KGHDR, CDR2 SFDVKD. The CDR3 reads CATSDSGGGAVIQYFGP.

J is TRBJ2-1 and V is TRBV5-1; no firm D call. The DNA end favors TRBJ2-5, so the J call may be wrong. Germline V gives CDR1 SGHRS, CDR2 YFSETQ. The CDR3 extends over 16 amino acids. As DNA, the CDR3 is TGCGCCAGCAGCCCAGTGGCGGCAGCCAACCAAGAGACCCAGTACTTC. The encoded protein is CASSPVAAANQETQYF.

This clonotype was detected only a few times. The chain employs TRBV12-3 or TRBV12-4 and TRBJ2-5; no clear D gene. This CDR3 comprises 13 residues. The V and J ends lost 7 bases and 4 bases respectively, with 13 bases between them. The CDR3 DNA reads TGTGCCAGCATGCGGTTCTTAGGAGAGACCCAGTACTTC. This translates into CASMRFLGETQYF.

The chain joins TRBV5-1 to TRBJ2-5; TRBD2 matches at 8 bases. The J call could be wrong; TRBJ2-1 is a better fit for the DNA end. CDR1 SGHRS and CDR2 YFSETQ come from the germline V gene. This CDR3 is 16 amino acids long. The chain's CDR3 is CASSSAYSGIIDEQFF. The CDR3, as DNA: TGCGCCAGCAGCTCCGCTTATAGCGGGATTATCGATGAGCAGTTCTTC.

This clonotype was seen only a few times. This chain joins TRBV7-3 and TRBJ2-4; D not certain. CDR3 length: 15 amino acids. The V gene lost 5 bases and the J gene lost 1 base, with 12 bases spanning the gap. Germline CDR1 SGHTA, CDR2 FQGTGA. CDR3 region: CASSKNGKAKNIQYF. The CDR3 nucleotides read TGTGCCAGCAGCAAAAACGGCAAGGCCAAAAACATTCAGTACTTC. The whole variable domain, filled in from reference TRBV7-3 and TRBJ2-4, reads GAGVSQTPSNKVTEKGKYVELRCDPISGHTALYWYRQSLGQGPEFLIYFQGTGAADDSGLPNDRFFAVRPEGSVSTLKIQRTERGDSAVYLCASSKNGKAKNIQYFGAGTRLSVL.

This clonotype was seen many times. A much larger clone differs by one base, so this may be a read error. The chain is built from TRBV6-1 and TRBJ2-7; 10 bases line up with TRBD2. With V trimmed by 5 bases and J by 7 bases, 11 bases remained unmatched. Germline V lookup: CDR1 MNHNS, CDR2 SASEGT. The CDR3 runs to 15 residues. The DNA of the CDR3 is TGTGCCAGCAGTTCCCCTAGCGGGAGTTCAAATGAGCAGTACTTC. Protein sequence: CASSSPSGSSNEQYF.

The chain links TRBV6-6 to TRBJ2-1; 13 nucleotides match TRBD2. Germline V lookup: CDR1 MNHNY, CDR2 SVGAGI (reference sequence). V trimming: 5 bases; J trimming: 0 bases; junction bases outside the gene matches: 19. The CDR3 runs 22 residues. Here the CDR3 reads CASSDSLDVRTSGGSSYNEQFF. In DNA, the CDR3 is TGTGCCAGCAGTGACAGCTTGGATGTGAGGACTAGCGGGGGCAGCTCCTACAATGAGCAGTTCTTC.

Of note for this clonotype: A much more abundant neighbour one base away suggests this may be a read error. CDR3 DNA: TGTGCCAGCAGCCTCGGGGGCGGGCCCAATGAGCAGTACTTC. Translation gives CASSLGGGPNEQYF. The chain couples TRBV28 to TRBJ2-5; perhaps D is TRBD1 or TRBD2 (6 bases each). From germline, CDR1 is MDHEN and CDR2 SYDVKM. This CDR3 region has 14 residues. V lost 6 bases and J lost 11, with 22 bases in between.

V gene TRBV7-4 combines with J gene TRBJ2-3; TRBD2 matches at 10 bases. Germline lookup yields CDR1 SGHVT and CDR2 SQSDAQ. The CDR3 sequence is 15 residues long. V lost 1 base, J lost 6 bases, and 4 bases stayed unmatched. CDR3 amino acids: CASSLVLAGADTQYF. For the CDR3, the DNA is TGTGCCAGCAGCTTAGTGCTAGCGGGAGCCGATACGCAGTATTTT.

The chain combines TRBV7-8 with TRBJ2-4, with a possible D match to TRBD1 (6 bases). The end of the DNA is better explained by TRBJ2-7, so the J call may be wrong. The germline V gene has CDR1 SGHVS and CDR2 FQNEAQ. The CDR3 has 17 residues. Here the CDR3 DNA reads TGTGCCAGCAGCCACGCCCCGGACAGTCGAACGTCCTACGAGCAGTACTTC. Translation: CASSHAPDSRTSYEQYF.

V is TRBV10-3 and J is TRBJ2-3; D not certain. The CDR3 consists of 13 residues. V lost 4 bases and J 3 bases, leaving 8 bases between the germline ends. The germline V gene has CDR1 ENHRY and CDR2 SYGVKD. CDR3 in DNA: TGTGCCATCAGTGCCACTGGAACAGATACGCAGTATTTT. Translated: CAISATGTDTQYF.

This clonotype has a count of ten or more. J is TRBJ1-5 and V is TRBV6-2 or TRBV6-3; D call uncertain. CDR1 is MNHEY and CDR2 is SVGEGT in the germline V gene. The CDR3 loop spans 15 amino acids. The V end was cut by 4 bases, the J end by 0 bases, with 10 bases between. The CDR3 loop is CASSSETYSNQPQHF. DNA of the CDR3: TGTGCCAGCAGTTCAGAAACTTATAGCAATCAGCCCCAGCATTTT.

This clonotype was recorded at least ten times. The chain has TRBV11-2 and TRBJ2-4; possibly TRBD1 for D (8 bases). V lost 4 bases, J lost 9 bases, and 13 bases lay in between. The CDR3 totals 13 residues. The germline CDR1 and CDR2 sequences are SGHAT and FQNNGV. CDR3 residues: CASSSNRGGIQYF. CDR3 nucleotides: TGTGCCAGCAGCTCTAACAGGGGGGGCATTCAGTACTTC.

By share, this clonotype ranks as medium-sized. The rearrangement joins TRBV7-3 to TRBJ2-3, with D perhaps TRBD1 or TRBD2 (5 bases each). In germline, CDR1 is SGHTA, CDR2 FQGTGA. The V and J ends lost 2 bases and 8 bases respectively, with 26 bases between them. The CDR3 loop spans 18 amino acids. This CDR3 reads CASSLHPLGTQGAITQYF. CDR3 DNA: TGTGCCAGCAGCTTACATCCGTTAGGGACCCAAGGGGCGATTACGCAGTATTTT.

This clonotype was counted ten times or more. The rearrangement links TRBV28 to TRBJ2-7; D is possibly TRBD2 (6 bases). The germline gives CDR1 MDHEN, CDR2 SYDVKM. This CDR3 contains 12 residues. With 6 bases removed from V and 2 bases from J, the gap between germline ends came to 8 bases. CDR3: CASRAGTYEQYF. CDR3 bases: TGTGCCAGCAGGGCGGGGACCTACGAGCAGTACTTC.

This clonotype was counted a few times. The chain uses TRBV5-1 and TRBJ2-7; weak D call: TRBD1 (7 bases). V was cut by 2 bases and J by 7 bases, with 13 bases left in between. Per germline, CDR1 SGHRS and CDR2 YFSETQ. The CDR3 is made up of 13 amino acids. The CDR3 here is CASSFGGGGEQYF. The CDR3 coding sequence is TGCGCCAGCAGCTTCGGAGGGGGCGGTGAGCAGTACTTC.

V is TRBV20-1 and J is TRBJ1-1; no firm D call. Germline CDR1 and CDR2: DFQATT and SNEGSKA (reference sequence). This CDR3 spans 13 amino acids. The germline V and J ends were trimmed by 3 bases and 3 bases, with 11 bases remaining between them. The chain's CDR3 is CSARVQHYTEAFF. The CDR3 nucleotides read TGCAGTGCTAGGGTTCAGCATTACACTGAAGCTTTCTTT.

This clonotype was seen repeatedly, ten times or more. The rearrangement uses TRBV5-8 and TRBJ2-3, with D possibly matching TRBD2 (6 bases). The CDR3 spans 13 residues. Between the trimmed V and J ends, which lost 6 bases and 4 bases, there was a span of 12 bases. Germline V gene sequence: CDR1 SGHTS, CDR2 YDEGEE. The CDR3 DNA is TGTGCCAGCAACCGCTGGGGGGCAGATACGCAGTATTTT. Protein product: CASNRWGADTQYF.

This clonotype was observed once. This chain links TRBV7-6 with TRBJ2-3; 10 nucleotides match TRBD1. This CDR3 contains 15 residues. Trimming cost V 4 bases and J 3 bases; bases outside gene matches: 4. The germline V gene has CDR1 SGHVS and CDR2 FNYEAQ. The CDR3 region is CASSSGQGVTDTQYF. CDR3 DNA sequence: TGTGCCAGCAGCTCTGGACAGGGGGTGACAGATACGCAGTATTTT.

The V and J genes are TRBV7-9 and TRBJ2-3; D might be TRBD2 (5 bases). The end of the DNA is better explained by TRBJ2-7, so the J call may be wrong. The CDR3 runs to 12 residues. Germline CDR1 SEHNR, CDR2 FQNEAQ (reference sequence). The CDR3 nucleotides are TGTGCCAGCAGCTCCGGGATTTACGAGCAGTACTTC. Translated, it gives CASSSGIYEQYF.

In its sample, this clonotype was seen once. V gene TRBV12-5 combines with J gene TRBJ2-5; D is uncertain. Trimming took off 0 bases at V and 3 bases at J, with 5 bases between the two ends. This CDR3 contains 13 residues. Per germline, CDR1 LGHNT and CDR2 FRNRAP. CDR3 protein: CASGLVHEETQYF. CDR3 coding DNA: TGTGCTAGTGGTTTGGTACATGAAGAGACCCAGTACTTC.

This clonotype turned up a few times. A much larger clone lies a single base off, so this may be a read error. The genes are TRBV18 and TRBJ2-1, with 8 bases that match TRBD2. The closer fit of TRBJ2-7 to the DNA end suggests the J call may be wrong. The CDR3 runs 15 residues. Looked up from germline, CDR1 is KGHSH and CDR2 is LQKENI. CDR3 protein: CASSPRGGRFNEQYF. CDR3 nucleotide sequence: TGTGCCAGCTCACCACGGGGCGGGAGGTTCAATGAGCAGTACTTC.

This CDR3 is CASSTDYNSYEQYF. The CDR3 DNA reads TGTGCCAGCAGCACGGACTATAATTCCTACGAGCAGTACTTC. The chain uses TRBV7-9 and TRBJ2-1; the D gene is possibly TRBD2 (6 bases). The J call may be faulty, since TRBJ2-7 better matches the DNA end. The CDR3 sequence is 14 residues long. In germline, CDR1 is SEHNR, CDR2 FQNEAQ (reference sequence).

This clonotype was observed a single time. The rearrangement joins TRBV24-1 to TRBJ1-4, with 7 bases fitting TRBD1. Germline lookup yields CDR1 KGHDR and CDR2 SFDVKD. There are 15 residues in the CDR3. J was trimmed by 7 bases and V by 3 bases; bases with no gene match: 7. CDR3: CATSDGQGVGEKLFF. Written as DNA, the CDR3 is TGTGCCACCAGTGATGGTCAGGGGGTAGGTGAAAAACTGTTTTTT.